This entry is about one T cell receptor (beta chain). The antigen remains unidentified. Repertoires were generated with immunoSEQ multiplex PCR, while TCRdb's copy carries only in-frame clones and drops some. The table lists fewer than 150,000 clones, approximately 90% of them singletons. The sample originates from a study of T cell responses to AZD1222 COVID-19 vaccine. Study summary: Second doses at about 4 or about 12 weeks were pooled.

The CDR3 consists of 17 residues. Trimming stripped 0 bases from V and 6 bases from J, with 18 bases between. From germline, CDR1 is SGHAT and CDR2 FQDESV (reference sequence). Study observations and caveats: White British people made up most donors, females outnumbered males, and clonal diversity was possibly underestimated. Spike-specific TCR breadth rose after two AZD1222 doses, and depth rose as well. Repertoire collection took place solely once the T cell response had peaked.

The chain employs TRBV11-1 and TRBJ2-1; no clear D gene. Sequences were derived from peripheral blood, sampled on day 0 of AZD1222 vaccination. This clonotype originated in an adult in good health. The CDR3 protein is CASSLAAPSRRGNEQFF. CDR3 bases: TGTGCCAGCAGCTTAGCCGCGCCCAGCCGGCGAGGCAATGAGCAGTTCTTC.